Listed here are 13 T cell receptor beta chains from one sample, sequenced in a study of blood T cells in healthy people across ages. Primed by a sample-barcoded 5' primer and a J-beta primer mix, a second PCR proceeded for roughly 6 to 12 cycles. TCRdb recomputed calls from the 5' RACE reads with MiXCR, one row per CDR3 protein. Counted here are about 1.4 million distinct CDR3 sequences, approximately 59% occurring once; the ten biggest clones make up roughly 6.3%. Sequencing was carried out using blood. The receptors originated from a man in his late teens or twenties in good health.

The chain links TRBV6-5 to TRBJ1-1; the D is unclear. The CDR3 is made up of 12 amino acids. V shed 0 bases and J shed 9 bases, with 8 bases lying between them. Germline V gives CDR1 MNHEY, CDR2 SVGAGI. CDR3: CASSYSGAQAFF. The CDR3 coding sequence is TGTGCCAGCAGTTACTCGGGAGCACAAGCTTTCTTT.

There are a few counts of this clonotype. The chain joins TRBV29-1 to TRBJ1-5; TRBD1 matches 7 bases. J lost 3 bases, V lost 6 bases, and 5 bases had no gene match. Germline V gene sequence: CDR1 SQVTM, CDR2 ANQGSEA. CDR3 length: 13 amino acids. CDR3 protein: CSVGDRNNQPQHF. CDR3 coding DNA: TGCAGCGTGGGGGACAGAAACAATCAGCCCCAGCATTTT.

The DNA of the CDR3 is TGTGCCAGCAGCCAAGATATAGGGGGCCGCTCCTACAATGAGCAGTTCTTC. This translates into CASSQDIGGRSYNEQFF. This chain joins TRBV3-1 and TRBJ2-1, with TRBD1 matching 7 bases. The trim removed 0 bases at V and 0 bases at J, leaving 5 bases unmatched. CDR1 and CDR2 from the germline V gene are LGHDT and YNNKEL (reference sequence). The CDR3 has 17 residues.

The V call is TRBV20-1, the J call TRBJ2-7, with 11 bases lining up with TRBD2. V shed 2 bases, J shed 3 bases, and the junction held 12 bases outside the gene matches. Germline CDR1 reads DFQATT; CDR2 reads SNEGSKA (reference sequence). This CDR3 region has 17 residues. The CDR3: CSARSPGTSGRNYEQYF. DNA for the CDR3: TGCAGTGCTAGATCCCCGGGGACTAGCGGACGCAACTACGAGCAGTACTTC.

This clonotype has only a few counts. This sequence joins TRBV10-2 and TRBJ2-4; 14 bases match TRBD2. The J call may be faulty, since TRBJ2-7 better matches the DNA end. The CDR3 runs 15 residues. Germline V lookup: CDR1 WSHSY, CDR2 SAAADI. CDR3 nucleotides: TGCGCCAGCGGGGGGACTAGCGGGGGCCCCCACGAGCAGTACTTC. This sequence encodes CASGGTSGGPHEQYF.

The rearrangement joins TRBV4-1 to TRBJ1-5; 8 nucleotides match TRBD1. The CDR3 covers 17 residues. Germline V lookup: CDR1 MGHRA, CDR2 YSYEKL. The J segment lost 3 bases and the V segment lost 0 bases, leaving 7 bases of the junction unmatched. The CDR3, as DNA: TGCGCCAGCAGCCAAGAAGGGGCGGGACAGGTCAATCAGCCCCAGCATTTT. Amino acids: CASSQEGAGQVNQPQHF.

This rearrangement joins TRBV11-3 to TRBJ2-3, with a tentative D call TRBD2 (6 bases). In germline, CDR1 is SGHNT, CDR2 YENEEA. There are 15 residues in the CDR3. V lost 4 bases and J 4 bases, leaving 15 bases between the germline ends. The CDR3 region is CASSSRTGDSDTQYF. CDR3 bases: TGTGCCAGCAGCTCGCGGACCGGGGACTCAGATACGCAGTATTTT.

A few counts support this clonotype. This sequence joins TRBV7-9 and TRBJ2-5; TRBD2 might be the D (5 bases). The CDR3 consists of 13 residues. The V gene lost 5 bases and the J gene lost 5 bases, with 12 bases spanning the gap. Per the germline V gene, CDR1 is SEHNR and CDR2 is FQNEAQ (reference sequence). CDR3 sequence reads: CASSVGRVETQYF. CDR3 in DNA: TGTGCCAGCAGCGTAGGGAGAGTGGAGACCCAGTACTTC.

V usage is TRBV7-9 and J usage is TRBJ2-7; D perhaps matches TRBD1 (5 bases). The CDR3 is 14 amino acids. Germline V gives CDR1 SEHNR, CDR2 FQNEAQ (reference sequence). Trimming left V 6 bases short and J 9 bases short, with 21 bases between. The CDR3 DNA is TGTGCCAGCAGAACAGGCGGAACCGGTTCGGTGCAGTACTTC. It yields the protein CASRTGGTGSVQYF.

This chain uses TRBV10-3 with TRBJ1-2; 8 nucleotides match TRBD1. The CDR3 extends over 14 amino acids. Germline V gives CDR1 ENHRY, CDR2 SYGVKD. V was clipped by 8 bases and J by 2 bases; unmatched bases: 7. The CDR3 DNA is TGTGCCATCGGCGACAGGGGACGGAACTATGGCTACACCTTC. This gives the protein CAIGDRGRNYGYTF.

The chain carries TRBV27 and TRBJ2-7; TRBD1 might be the D (5 bases). CDR1 and CDR2 (germline): MNHEY, SMNVEV (reference sequence). The germline V and J ends were trimmed by 5 bases and 4 bases, with 18 bases remaining between them. The CDR3 has 15 amino acids. The CDR3 region has the DNA TGTGCCAGCAGTGGTAGGGCCCAGGGAAGGTACGAGCAGTACTTC. It translates to CASSGRAQGRYEQYF.

This clonotype was detected once. The chain combines TRBV28 with TRBJ2-3, with D maybe TRBD2 (5 bases). There are 14 residues in the CDR3. V lost 3 bases and J lost 6, with 13 bases in between. CDR1 and CDR2 from the germline V gene are MDHEN and SYDVKM. In DNA, the CDR3 is TGTGCCAGCAGTTTTCCCTGGAGCGGTGATACGCAGTATTTT. Protein: CASSFPWSGDTQYF.

The chain couples TRBV7-6 to TRBJ2-3; 7 nucleotides agree with TRBD2. Germline assignment: CDR1 SGHVS and CDR2 FNYEAQ. The J segment lost 4 bases and the V segment lost 3 bases, leaving 13 bases of the junction unmatched. CDR3 size: 17 residues. The CDR3, as DNA: TGTGCCAGCAGCTTGCTTCAGCCGGGAGGCCCCCCAGATACGCAGTATTTT. Translating gives CASSLLQPGGPPDTQYF.